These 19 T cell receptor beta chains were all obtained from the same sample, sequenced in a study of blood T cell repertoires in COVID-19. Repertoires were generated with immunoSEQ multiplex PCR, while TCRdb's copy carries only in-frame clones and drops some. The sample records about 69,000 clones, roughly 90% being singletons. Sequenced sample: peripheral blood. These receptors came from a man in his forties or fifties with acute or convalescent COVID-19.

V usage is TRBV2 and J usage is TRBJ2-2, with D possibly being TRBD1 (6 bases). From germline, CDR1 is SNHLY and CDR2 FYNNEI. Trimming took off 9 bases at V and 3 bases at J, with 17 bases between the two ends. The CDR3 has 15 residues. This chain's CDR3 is CARGGIRADTGELFF. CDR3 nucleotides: TGTGCCAGAGGGGGAATCAGGGCAGACACCGGGGAGCTGTTTTTT. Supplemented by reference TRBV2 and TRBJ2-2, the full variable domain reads EPEVTQTPSHQVTQMGQEVILRCVPISNHLYFYWYRQILGQKVEFLVSFYNNEISEKSEIFDDQFSVERPDGSNFTLKIRSTKLEDSAMYFCARGGIRADTGELFFGEGSRLTVL.

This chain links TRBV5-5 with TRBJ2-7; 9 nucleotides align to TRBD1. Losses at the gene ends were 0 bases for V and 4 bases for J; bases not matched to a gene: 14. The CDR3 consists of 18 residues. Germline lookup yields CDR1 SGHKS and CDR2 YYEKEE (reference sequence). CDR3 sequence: CASSLGEMFRTGDYEQYF. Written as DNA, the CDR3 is TGTGCCAGCAGCTTGGGGGAGATGTTTCGGACAGGGGATTACGAGCAGTACTTC. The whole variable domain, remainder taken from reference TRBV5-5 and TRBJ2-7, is DAGVTQSPTHLIKTRGQQVTLRCSPISGHKSVSWYQQVLGQGPQFIFQYYEKEERGRGNFPDRFSARQFPNYSSELNVNALLLGDSALYLCASSLGEMFRTGDYEQYFGPGTRLTVT.

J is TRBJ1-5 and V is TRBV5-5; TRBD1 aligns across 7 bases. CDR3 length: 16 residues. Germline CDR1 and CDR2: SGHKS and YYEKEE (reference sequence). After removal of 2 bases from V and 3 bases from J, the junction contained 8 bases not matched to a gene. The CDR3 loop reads CASSFVAGGPNQPQHF. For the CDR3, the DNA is TGTGCCAGCAGCTTTGTGGCAGGGGGTCCCAATCAGCCCCAGCATTTT. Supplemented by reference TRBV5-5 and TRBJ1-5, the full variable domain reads DAGVTQSPTHLIKTRGQQVTLRCSPISGHKSVSWYQQVLGQGPQFIFQYYEKEERGRGNFPDRFSARQFPNYSSELNVNALLLGDSALYLCASSFVAGGPNQPQHFGDGTRLSIL.

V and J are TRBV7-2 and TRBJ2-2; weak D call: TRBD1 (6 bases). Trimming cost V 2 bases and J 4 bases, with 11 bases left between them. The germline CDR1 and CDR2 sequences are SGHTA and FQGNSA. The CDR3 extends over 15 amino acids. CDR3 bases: TGTGCCAGCAGCTTATACAGGGCGAGCACCGGGGAGCTGTTTTTT. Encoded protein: CASSLYRASTGELFF.

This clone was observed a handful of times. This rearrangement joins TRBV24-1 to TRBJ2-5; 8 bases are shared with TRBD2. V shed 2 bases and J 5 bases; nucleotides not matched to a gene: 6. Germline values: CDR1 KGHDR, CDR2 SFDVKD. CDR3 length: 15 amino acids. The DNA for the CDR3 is TGTGCCACCAGTGATTCCCCGGGAGGGTTTGAGACCCAGTACTTC. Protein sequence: CATSDSPGGFETQYF.

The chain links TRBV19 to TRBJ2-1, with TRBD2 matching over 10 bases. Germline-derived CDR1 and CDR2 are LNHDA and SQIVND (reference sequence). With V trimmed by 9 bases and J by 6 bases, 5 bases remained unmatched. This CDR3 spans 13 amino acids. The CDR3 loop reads CASGTSAFNEQFF. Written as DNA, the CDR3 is TGTGCCAGCGGGACTAGCGCATTCAATGAGCAGTTCTTC.

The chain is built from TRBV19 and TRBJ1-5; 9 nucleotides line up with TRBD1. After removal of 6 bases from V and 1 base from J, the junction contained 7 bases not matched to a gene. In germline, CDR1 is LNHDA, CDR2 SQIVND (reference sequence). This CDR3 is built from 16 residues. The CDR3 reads CASRGDRVGSNQPQHF. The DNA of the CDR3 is TGTGCCAGTAGAGGGGACAGGGTTGGGAGCAATCAGCCCCAGCATTTT.

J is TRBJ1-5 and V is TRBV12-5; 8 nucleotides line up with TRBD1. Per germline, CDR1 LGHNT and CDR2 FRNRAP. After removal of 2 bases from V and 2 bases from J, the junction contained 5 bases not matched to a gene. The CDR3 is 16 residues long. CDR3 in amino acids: CASGLQGALGNQPQHF. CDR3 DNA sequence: TGTGCTAGTGGTTTGCAGGGGGCTTTAGGCAATCAGCCCCAGCATTTT.

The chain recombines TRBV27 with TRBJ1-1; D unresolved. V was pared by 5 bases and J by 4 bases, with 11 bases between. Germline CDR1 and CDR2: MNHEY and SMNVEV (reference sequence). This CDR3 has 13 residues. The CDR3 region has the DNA TGTGCCAGCAGTCGGTCCCGGGGCACTGAAGCTTTCTTT. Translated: CASSRSRGTEAFF.

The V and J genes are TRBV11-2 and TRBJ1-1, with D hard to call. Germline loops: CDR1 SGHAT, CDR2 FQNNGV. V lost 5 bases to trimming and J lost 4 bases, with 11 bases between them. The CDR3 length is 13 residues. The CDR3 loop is CASSPTRGTEAFF. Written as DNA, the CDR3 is TGTGCCAGCAGCCCCACTCGGGGCACTGAAGCTTTCTTT.

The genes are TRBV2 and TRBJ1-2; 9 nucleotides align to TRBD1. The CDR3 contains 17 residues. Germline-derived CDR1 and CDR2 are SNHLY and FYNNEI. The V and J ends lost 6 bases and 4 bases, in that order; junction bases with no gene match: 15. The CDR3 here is CASSNGDRESLSYGYTF. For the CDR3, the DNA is TGTGCCAGCAGCAATGGGGACAGGGAGTCGCTAAGCTATGGCTACACCTTC.

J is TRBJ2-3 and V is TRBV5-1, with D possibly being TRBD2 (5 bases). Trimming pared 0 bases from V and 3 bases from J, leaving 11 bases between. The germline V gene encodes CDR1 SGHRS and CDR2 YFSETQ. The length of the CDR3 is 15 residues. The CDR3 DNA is TGCGCCAGCAGCTTGGCTCCGGGGTCTACAGATACGCAGTATTTT. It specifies CASSLAPGSTDTQYF.

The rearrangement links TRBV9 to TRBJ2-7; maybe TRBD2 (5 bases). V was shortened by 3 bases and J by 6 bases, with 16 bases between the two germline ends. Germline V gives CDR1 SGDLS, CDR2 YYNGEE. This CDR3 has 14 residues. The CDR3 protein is CASSASGLLGEQYF. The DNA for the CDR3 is TGTGCCAGCAGCGCCAGCGGCCTATTAGGCGAGCAGTACTTC.

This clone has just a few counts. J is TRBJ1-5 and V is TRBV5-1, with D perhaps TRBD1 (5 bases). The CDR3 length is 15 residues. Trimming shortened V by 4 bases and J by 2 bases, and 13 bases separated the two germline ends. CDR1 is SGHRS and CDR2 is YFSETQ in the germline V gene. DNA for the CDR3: TGCGCCAGCAGCCTGGGGGAGGTGGGCAATCAGCCCCAGCATTTT. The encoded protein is CASSLGEVGNQPQHF. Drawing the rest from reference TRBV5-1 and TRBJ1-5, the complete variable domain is KAGVTQTPRYLIKTRGQQVTLSCSPISGHRSVSWYQQTPGQGLQFLFEYFSETQRNKGNFPGRFSGRQFSNSRSEMNVSTLELGDSALYLCASSLGEVGNQPQHFGDGTRLSIL.

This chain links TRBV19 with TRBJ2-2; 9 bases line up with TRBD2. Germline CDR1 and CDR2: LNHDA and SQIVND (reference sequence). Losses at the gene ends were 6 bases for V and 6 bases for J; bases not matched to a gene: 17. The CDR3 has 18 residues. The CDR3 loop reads CASSPARTNSGSSGELFF. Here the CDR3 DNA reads TGTGCCAGTAGCCCCGCCCGAACTAATAGCGGGAGTTCCGGGGAGCTGTTTTTT.

The CDR3 coding sequence is TGTGCCAGCAGCAAAGAAACACAGTTTGACTACGAGCAGTACTTC. It encodes CASSKETQFDYEQYF. The chain carries TRBV21-1 and TRBJ2-7; the table's D call, TRBD1, has no DNA check behind it. TRBV21-1 is given as a pseudogene. The CDR3 is made up of 15 amino acids.

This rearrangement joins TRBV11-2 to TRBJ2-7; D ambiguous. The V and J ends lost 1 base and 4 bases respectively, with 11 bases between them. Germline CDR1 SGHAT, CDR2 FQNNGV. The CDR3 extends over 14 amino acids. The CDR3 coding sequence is TGTGCCAGCAGCTTAGGTACTTTTTCTTACGAGCAGTACTTC. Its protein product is CASSLGTFSYEQYF.

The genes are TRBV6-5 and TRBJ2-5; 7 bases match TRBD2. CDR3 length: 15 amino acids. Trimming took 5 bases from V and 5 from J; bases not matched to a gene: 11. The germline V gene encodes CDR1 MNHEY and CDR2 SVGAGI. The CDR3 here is CASSPSGRDWETQYF. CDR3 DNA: TGTGCCAGCAGTCCCTCGGGGAGGGATTGGGAGACCCAGTACTTC.

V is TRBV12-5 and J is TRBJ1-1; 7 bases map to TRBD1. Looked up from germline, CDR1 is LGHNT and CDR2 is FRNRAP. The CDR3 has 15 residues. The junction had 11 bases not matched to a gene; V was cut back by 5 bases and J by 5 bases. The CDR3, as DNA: TGTGCTAGTGGTCAAAAGGGGGCGCAGGAAACTGAAGCTTTCTTT. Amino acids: CASGQKGAQETEAFF.